This record concerns one T cell receptor (beta chain) sequence. Its antigen remains unknown. These data are taken from a study of vaccination effects on CD4 cells after COVID-19. ViraFEST expansion of antigen-specific CD4+ T cells with viral peptide pools preceded sequencing. Following culture for approximately ten days, CD4+ T cells were isolated. Each vaccine recipient was nucleocapsid antibody negative and had no prior SARS-CoV-2 infection. Half of the medium was exchanged for IL-2 medium on both days 3 and 7. Germline assignment: CDR1 SNHLY and CDR2 FYNNEI. V was shortened by 4 bases and J by 2 bases, with 8 bases between the two germline ends. The CDR3 sequence is 13 residues long. Profiling relied on immunoSEQ multiplex PCR, and the TCRdb table lists in-frame clones only, not all of them. This sample yields tens of thousands of clones, of which 80% are seen a single time; over 9% belongs to the top ten.

This material consisted of CD4+ T cells from PBMCs cultured with SARS-CoV-2 spike peptides, taken before COVID-19 vaccination. The chain recombines TRBV2 with TRBJ1-2; D remains unclear. This TCR derives from a human donor who received a COVID-19 vaccine. CDR3 residues: CASSGETNYGYTF. The CDR3 region has the DNA TGTGCCAGCAGTGGGGAGACCAACTATGGCTACACCTTC.